Presented here are 13 T cell receptor beta chains from one specimen sequenced in a study of CXCR3-negative and CXCR3-positive naive CD8 T cells. Study-wide findings and caveats: Naive cells with CXCR3 showed TRB CDR3s that were more hydrophobic than those in CXCR3-negative naive cells.

The libraries of TRB cDNA were prepared using 5' RACE with UMI labels. TCRdb re-called the 5' RACE reads and shows each CDR3 protein once, DNA omitted. The sample's table shows tens of thousands of distinct CDR3 sequences. These receptors' targets are unknown. The sample was naive CXCR3+ CD8+ T cells from blood. Indicated subset: CD45RO-CCR7+CD27+CD95- naive CD8+ T cells expressing CXCR3 (TNR3+). These receptor sequences come from a human donor in good health. Some clones in this sample may be carry-over from other donors' samples.

The chain joins TRBV25-1 to TRBJ2-7; there is no DNA to check the TCRdb D call of TRBD1. CDR1 is MGHDK and CDR2 is SYGVNS in the germline V gene. The CDR3 contains 16 residues. The CDR3 is CASSEYFDRGPYEQYF.

The chain carries TRBV5-1 and TRBJ2-7; TCRdb proposes TRBD2, but this gene call is untestable without DNA. Germline CDR1 is SGHRS and CDR2 is YFSETQ. This CDR3 region has 13 residues. CDR3 sequence reads: CASSGGSAYEQYF.

The chain carries TRBV7-9 and TRBJ2-5; TCRdb's D call, TRBD2, is unchecked because there is no DNA. The germline V gene has CDR1 SEHNR and CDR2 FQNEAQ (reference sequence). The CDR3 runs to 17 residues. CDR3 protein: CASSAEGGRPTYGPQYF.

The chain links TRBV6-2 or TRBV6-3 to TRBJ1-2; TCRdb's D call of TRBD1 is untestable without DNA. This CDR3 contains 15 residues. CDR1 and CDR2 from the germline V gene are MNHEY and SVGEGT. The chain's CDR3 is CASSYDRDQGYGYTF.

This chain links TRBV30 with TRBJ2-5; there is no DNA to check the TCRdb D call of TRBD1. Germline CDR1 is GTSNPN and CDR2 is SVGIG (reference sequence). The CDR3 spans 13 residues. The CDR3 reads CAWSTGAEETQYF.

The chain employs TRBV27 and TRBJ2-5; TCRdb's D call of TRBD2 is untestable without DNA. The CDR3 is 15 amino acids. CDR1 and CDR2 from the germline V gene are MNHEY and SMNVEV (reference sequence). The CDR3 region is CASSFPGLAEETQYF.

This chain joins TRBV6-5 and TRBJ2-1; the TCRdb call, TRBD2, lacks DNA for checking. This CDR3 has 14 amino acids. Germline V CDR1 and CDR2: MNHEY, SVGAGI. CDR3 sequence reads: CASTRTSGSNEQFF.

The rearrangement uses TRBV6-2 or TRBV6-3 and TRBJ2-7; with no DNA, the TCRdb D assignment of TRBD1 cannot be verified. The CDR3 length is 11 residues. Germline assignment: CDR1 MNHEY and CDR2 SVGEGT. The CDR3 is CASISAGEQYF.

The rearrangement links TRBV20-1 to TRBJ2-7; TCRdb's D gene call, TRBD2, goes unchecked for lack of DNA. CDR3 length equals 14 residues. Germline V gene lookup returns CDR1 DFQATT and CDR2 SNEGSKA (reference sequence). The CDR3 is CSADPGTRDDEQYF.

V gene TRBV27 combines with J gene TRBJ2-1; TCRdb picks TRBD2, but there is no DNA to check that call. Germline V gene lookup returns CDR1 MNHEY and CDR2 SMNVEV (reference sequence). CDR3 length equals 14 residues. The CDR3: CASAAGESYNEQFF.

The genes are TRBV6-5 and TRBJ1-2; TCRdb reports TRBD1, a call that lacks DNA to check it against. The CDR3 runs 13 residues. Germline values: CDR1 MNHEY, CDR2 SVGAGI. The CDR3 here is CASRTTRQQGYTF.

V and J are TRBV7-9 and TRBJ1-1. Germline V lookup: CDR1 SEHNR, CDR2 FQNEAQ (reference sequence). The CDR3 contains 12 residues. CDR3 in amino acids: CASSRHSAEAFF.

J is TRBJ1-6 and V is TRBV7-9. The CDR3 length is 17 residues. CDR1 and CDR2 (germline): SEHNR, FQNEAQ (reference sequence). CDR3: CASSFGPGGNHNSPLHF.